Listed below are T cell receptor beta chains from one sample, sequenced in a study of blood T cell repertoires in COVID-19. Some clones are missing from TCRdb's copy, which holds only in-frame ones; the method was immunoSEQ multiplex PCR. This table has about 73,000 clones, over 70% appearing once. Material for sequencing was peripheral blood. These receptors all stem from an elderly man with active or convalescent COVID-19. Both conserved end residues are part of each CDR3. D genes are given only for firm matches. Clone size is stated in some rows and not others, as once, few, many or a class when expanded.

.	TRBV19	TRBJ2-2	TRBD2	TGTGCCAGTAGTATAGCGGGGGGAGGAAACACCGGGGAGCTGTTTTTT	CASSIAGGGNTGELFF
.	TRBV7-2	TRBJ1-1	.	TGTGCCAGCAGCAAATCGGGTCTGGGCACTGAAGCTTTCTTT	CASSKSGLGTEAFF
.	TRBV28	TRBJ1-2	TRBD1	TGTGCCAGCAGTTCGGACAGGGGGGGTGACTATGGCTACACCTTC	CASSSDRGGDYGYTF
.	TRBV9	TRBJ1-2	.	TGTGCCAGCAGCGTAGTTCAGTACCGTGGCTACACCTTC	CASSVVQYRGYTF
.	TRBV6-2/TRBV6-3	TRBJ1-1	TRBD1	TGTGCCAGCAGTGCGACAGGGGGTCCTGAAGCTTTCTTT	CASSATGGPEAFF
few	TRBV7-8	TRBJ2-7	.	TGTGCCAGCAGCCGCCCCAGTTACAAGCAGTACTTC	CASSRPSYKQYF
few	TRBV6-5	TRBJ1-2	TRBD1	TGTGCCAGCAGTCGCATGGGACAGGGAAACTATGGCTACACCTTC	CASSRMGQGNYGYTF
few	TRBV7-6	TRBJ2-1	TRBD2	TGTGCCAGCAGCTTAGCGGCGGGGGGGCTCAATGAGCAGTTCTTC	CASSLAAGGLNEQFF
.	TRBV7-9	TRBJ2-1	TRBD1	TGTGCCAGCAGCTACGGACAGGGGGCCGGGAATGAGCAGTTCTTC	CASSYGQGAGNEQFF
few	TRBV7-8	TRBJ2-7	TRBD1	TGTGCCAGCAGCGCCAACAGGGGACGGCCCTACGAGCAGTACTTC	CASSANRGRPYEQYF
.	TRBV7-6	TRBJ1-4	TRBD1	TGTGCCAGCAGCGCGAGGACAGGGTATACGGAAAAACTGTTTTTT	CASSARTGYTEKLFF
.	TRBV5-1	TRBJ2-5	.	TGCGCCAGCAGCCCCGCGGGGCGTGAAGAGACCCAGTACTTC	CASSPAGREETQYF
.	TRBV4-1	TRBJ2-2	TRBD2	TGCGCCAGCAGCCACCGCTCGGGGGGGCGCACCGGGGAGCTGTTTTTT	CASSHRSGGRTGELFF
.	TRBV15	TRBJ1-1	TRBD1	TGTGCCACGCTCCGGGACAGGAACACTGAAGCTTTCTTT	CATLRDRNTEAFF
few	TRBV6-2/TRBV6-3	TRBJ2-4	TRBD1	TGTGCCAGCAGTAAAACAGGGGTGGCCAAAAACATTCAGTACTTC	CASSKTGVAKNIQYF
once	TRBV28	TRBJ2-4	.	TGTGCCAGCACCCCCCAGGGGTTAGCCAAAAACATTCAGTACTTC	CASTPQGLAKNIQYF
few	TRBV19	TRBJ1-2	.	TGTGCCAGTTCCAGCGACGCGGGGGCGTTGGGCTACACCTTC	CASSSDAGALGYTF
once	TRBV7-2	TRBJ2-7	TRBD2	TGTGCCAGCAGCTTAGAAGGGAGGGTATCAGAGCAGTACTTC	CASSLEGRVSEQYF
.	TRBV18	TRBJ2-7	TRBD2	TGTGCCAGCTCACCCCTAGCGGGGGGCTTCGGCGAGCAGTACTTC	CASSPLAGGFGEQYF
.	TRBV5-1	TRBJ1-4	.	TGCGCCAGCAAAAATGATGGGGCCCCCGGACAAAAACTGTTTTTT	CASKNDGAPGQKLFF
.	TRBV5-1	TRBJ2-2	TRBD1	TGCGCCAGCAGCCGGAGACAGGGCATTAACACCGGGGAGCTGTTTTTT	CASSRRQGINTGELFF
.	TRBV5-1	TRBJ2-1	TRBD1	TGCGCCAGCAGCTTAACGGGACAGCCTTCCTACAATGAGCAGTTCTTC	CASSLTGQPSYNEQFF